This T cell receptor (beta chain) was observed in a study of identical twins. Study-level points and caveats: Sequences that were out-of-frame, alpha and twin-shared displayed an excess of low generation probability. Invariant MAIT and iNKT cells are populations that could partly confound zero-insertion analyses.

Unique molecular identifiers were present on the cDNA, which also gained a universal primer site by template switching. Each CDR3 protein is one row after TCRdb ran MiXCR on the 5' RACE reads. The sample holds a few hundred thousand distinct CDR3 sequences, roughly 9.9% seen once. This CDR3 contains 15 residues. Germline V gene lookup returns CDR1 LGHNA and CDR2 YNFKEQ. The V gene lost 4 bases and the J gene lost 0 bases, with 10 bases spanning the gap. This clonotype was detected many times. Its specificity is not known. The sample was also reused in another study, on yellow fever vaccine responses in identical twins. That paper adds: Twins reportedly appeared to share part of their vaccine T cell response while keeping part individual.

The chain carries TRBV4-2 and TRBJ1-3; TRBD1 is a possible D gene (5 bases). The sample was PBMCs. This sequence originates from a woman aged 18-29 years in good health. As DNA, the CDR3 is TGTGCCAGCAGCCCCGACAGAGGCTCTGGAAACACCATATATTTT. It translates to CASSPDRGSGNTIYF.